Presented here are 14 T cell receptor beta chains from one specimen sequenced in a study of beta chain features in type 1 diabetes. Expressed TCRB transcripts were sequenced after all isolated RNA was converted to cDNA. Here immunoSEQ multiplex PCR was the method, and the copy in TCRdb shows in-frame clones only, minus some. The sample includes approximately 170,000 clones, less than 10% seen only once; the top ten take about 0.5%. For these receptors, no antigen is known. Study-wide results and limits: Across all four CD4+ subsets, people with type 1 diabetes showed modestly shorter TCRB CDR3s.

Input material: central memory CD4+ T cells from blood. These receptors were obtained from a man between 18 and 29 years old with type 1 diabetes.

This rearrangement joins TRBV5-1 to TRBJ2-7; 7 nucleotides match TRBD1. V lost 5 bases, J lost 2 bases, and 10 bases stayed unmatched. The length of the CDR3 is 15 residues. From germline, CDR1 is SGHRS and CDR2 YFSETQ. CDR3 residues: CASSYRTGRTYEQYF. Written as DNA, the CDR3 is TGCGCCAGCAGTTATCGGACAGGCCGCACCTACGAGCAGTACTTC.

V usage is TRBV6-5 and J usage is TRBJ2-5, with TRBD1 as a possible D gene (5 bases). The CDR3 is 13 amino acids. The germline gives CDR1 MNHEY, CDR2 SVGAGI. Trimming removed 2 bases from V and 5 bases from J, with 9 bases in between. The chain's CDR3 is CASSYQAGETQYF. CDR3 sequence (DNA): TGTGCCAGCAGTTACCAGGCAGGGGAGACCCAGTACTTC.

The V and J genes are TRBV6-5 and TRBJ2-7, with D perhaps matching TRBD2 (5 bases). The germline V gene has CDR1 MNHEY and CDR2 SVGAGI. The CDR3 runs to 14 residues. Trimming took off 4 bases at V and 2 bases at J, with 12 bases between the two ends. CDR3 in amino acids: CASSFTRETYEQYF. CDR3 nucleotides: TGTGCCAGCAGTTTCACACGGGAAACCTACGAGCAGTACTTC.

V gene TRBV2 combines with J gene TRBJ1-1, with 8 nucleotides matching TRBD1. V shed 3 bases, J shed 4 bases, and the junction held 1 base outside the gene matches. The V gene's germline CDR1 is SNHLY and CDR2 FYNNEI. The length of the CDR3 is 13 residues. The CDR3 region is CASSEDRATEAFF. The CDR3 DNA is TGTGCCAGCAGTGAGGACAGGGCCACTGAAGCTTTCTTT.

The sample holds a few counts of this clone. The CDR3 reads CASRGQGRAHNEQFF. The CDR3 DNA reads TGTGCCAGCCGGGGACAGGGAAGGGCCCACAATGAGCAGTTCTTC. This chain links TRBV5-4 with TRBJ2-1; 9 nucleotides match TRBD1. Germline lookup yields CDR1 SGHNT and CDR2 YYREEE (reference sequence). The CDR3 runs to 15 residues. V lost 7 bases to trimming and J lost 5 bases; unmatched junction nucleotides: 10.

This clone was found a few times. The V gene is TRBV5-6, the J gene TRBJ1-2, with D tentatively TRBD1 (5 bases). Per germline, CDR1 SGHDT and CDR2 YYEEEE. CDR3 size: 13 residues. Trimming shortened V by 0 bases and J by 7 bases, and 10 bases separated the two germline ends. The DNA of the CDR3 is TGTGCCAGCAGCTTGGCCAGGGCTCCTGGCTACACCTTC. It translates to CASSLARAPGYTF.

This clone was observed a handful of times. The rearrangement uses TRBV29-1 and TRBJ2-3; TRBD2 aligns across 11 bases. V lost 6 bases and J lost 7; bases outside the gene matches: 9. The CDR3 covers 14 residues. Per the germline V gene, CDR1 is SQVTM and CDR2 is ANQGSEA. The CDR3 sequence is CSVSTSGSIYTQYF. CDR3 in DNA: TGCAGCGTCTCCACTAGCGGGAGCATATATACGCAGTATTTT.

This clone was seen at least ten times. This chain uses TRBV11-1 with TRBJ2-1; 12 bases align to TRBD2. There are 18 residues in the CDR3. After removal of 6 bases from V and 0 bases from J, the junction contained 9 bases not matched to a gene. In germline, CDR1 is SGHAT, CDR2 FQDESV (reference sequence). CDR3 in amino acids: CASSIRTSGILSYNEQFF. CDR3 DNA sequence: TGTGCCAGCAGTATAAGGACTAGCGGGATCCTCTCCTACAATGAGCAGTTCTTC. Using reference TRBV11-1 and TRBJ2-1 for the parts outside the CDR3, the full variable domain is EAEVAQSPRYKITEKSQAVAFWCDPISGHATLYWYRQILGQGPELLVQFQDESVVDDSQLPKDRFSAERLKGVDSTLKIQPAELGDSAMYLCASSIRTSGILSYNEQFFGPGTRLTVL.

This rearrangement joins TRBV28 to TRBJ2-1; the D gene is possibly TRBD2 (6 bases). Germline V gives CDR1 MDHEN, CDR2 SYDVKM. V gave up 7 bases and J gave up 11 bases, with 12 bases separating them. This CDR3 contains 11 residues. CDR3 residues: CASTSRGKQFF. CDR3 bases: TGTGCCAGCACCTCACGGGGGAAGCAGTTCTTC. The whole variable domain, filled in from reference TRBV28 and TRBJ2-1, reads DVKVTQSSRYLVKRTGEKVFLECVQDMDHENMFWYRQDPGLGLRLIYFSYDVKMKEKGDIPEGYSVSREKKERFSLILESASTNQTSMYLCASTSRGKQFFGPGTRLTVL.

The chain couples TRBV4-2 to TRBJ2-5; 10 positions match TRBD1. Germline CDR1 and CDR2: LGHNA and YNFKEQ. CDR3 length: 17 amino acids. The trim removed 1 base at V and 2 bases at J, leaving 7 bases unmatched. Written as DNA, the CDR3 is TGTGCCAGCAGCCAAGTCGGGACAGGGGTGGGACAAGAGACCCAGTACTTC. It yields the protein CASSQVGTGVGQETQYF.

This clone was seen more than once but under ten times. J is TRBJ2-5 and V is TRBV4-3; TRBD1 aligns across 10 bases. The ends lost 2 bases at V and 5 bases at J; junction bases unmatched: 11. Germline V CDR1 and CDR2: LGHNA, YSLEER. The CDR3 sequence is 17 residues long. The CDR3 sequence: CASSQIRTGTGVETQYF. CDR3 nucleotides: TGCGCCAGCAGCCAAATTAGAACCGGGACAGGGGTCGAGACCCAGTACTTC.

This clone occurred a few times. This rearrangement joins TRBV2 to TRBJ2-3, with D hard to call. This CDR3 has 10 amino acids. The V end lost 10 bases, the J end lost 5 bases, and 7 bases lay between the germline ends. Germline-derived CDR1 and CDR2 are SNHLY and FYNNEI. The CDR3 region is CATSRDTQYF. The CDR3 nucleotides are TGTGCCACCTCGAGAGATACGCAGTATTTT. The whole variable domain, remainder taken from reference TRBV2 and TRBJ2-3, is EPEVTQTPSHQVTQMGQEVILRCVPISNHLYFYWYRQILGQKVEFLVSFYNNEISEKSEIFDDQFSVERPDGSNFTLKIRSTKLEDSAMYFCATSRDTQYFGPGTRLTVL.

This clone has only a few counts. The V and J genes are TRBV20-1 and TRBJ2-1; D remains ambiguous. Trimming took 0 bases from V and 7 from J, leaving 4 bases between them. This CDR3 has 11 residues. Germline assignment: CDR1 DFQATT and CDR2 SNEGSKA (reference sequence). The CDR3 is CSARDPNEQFF. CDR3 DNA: TGCAGTGCTAGAGATCCTAATGAGCAGTTCTTC.

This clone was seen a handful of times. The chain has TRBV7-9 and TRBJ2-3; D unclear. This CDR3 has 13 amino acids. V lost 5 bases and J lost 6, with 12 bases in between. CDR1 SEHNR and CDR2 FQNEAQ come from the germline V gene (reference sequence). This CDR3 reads CASSIGVSDTQYF. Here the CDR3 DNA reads TGTGCCAGCAGCATCGGAGTCTCGGATACGCAGTATTTT.